What follows are 31 T cell receptor beta chains derived from one specimen sequenced in a study of blood T cell repertoires in COVID-19. The table came from immunoSEQ multiplex PCR; TCRdb's copy has only in-frame clones and leaves some out. Of around 230,000 clones in the sample, roughly 90% were seen once. The specimen was PBMCs or T cells enriched from blood (not recorded which). These receptors all come from a woman between 40 and 55 years old with acute COVID-19.

About this clone: The sample carries other DNA sequences with the same CDR3. The rearrangement uses TRBV6-5 and TRBJ1-1; unclear D gene. CDR3 length: 13 amino acids. CDR1 and CDR2 from the germline V gene are MNHEY and SVGAGI. Trimming stripped 6 bases from V and 5 bases from J, with 13 bases between. CDR3 region: CASRPAGRTEAFF. CDR3 in DNA: TGTGCCAGCAGGCCGGCGGGTAGGACTGAAGCTTTCTTT.

The chain links TRBV5-4 to TRBJ2-3; TRBD1 aligns across 7 bases. After removal of 3 bases from V and 4 bases from J, the junction contained 8 bases not matched to a gene. Germline V lookup: CDR1 SGHNT, CDR2 YYREEE (reference sequence). This CDR3 comprises 15 residues. The CDR3 reads CASSSRQGAPDTQYF. CDR3 sequence (DNA): TGTGCCAGCAGCTCGAGACAGGGAGCCCCAGATACGCAGTATTTT.

V usage is TRBV9 and J usage is TRBJ1-2; D uncertain. CDR3 length equals 12 residues. Germline values: CDR1 SGDLS, CDR2 YYNGEE. V lost 0 bases and J lost 8, with 8 bases in between. CDR3 in DNA: TGTGCCAGCAGCGTAGTGACGGAGGGCTACACCTTC. Its protein product is CASSVVTEGYTF.

V usage is TRBV2 and J usage is TRBJ1-1, with D perhaps TRBD1 (6 bases). This CDR3 is built from 12 residues. Trimming removed 6 bases at V and 3 bases at J, with 8 bases between. Looked up from germline, CDR1 is SNHLY and CDR2 is FYNNEI. The CDR3 bases are TGTGCCAGCAGCGGACAGTACACTGAAGCTTTCTTT. Encoded protein: CASSGQYTEAFF.

Only one count was recorded for this clone. The chain links TRBV6-5 to TRBJ1-3; D gene unclear. The length of the CDR3 is 14 residues. Germline V gene sequence: CDR1 MNHEY, CDR2 SVGAGI. The DNA of the CDR3 is TGTACCAAGCCTGGCAGACACTCTGGAAACACCATATATTTT. Amino acids: CTKPGRHSGNTIYF.

The rearrangement joins TRBV15 to TRBJ1-1; 10 bases map to TRBD1. Germline V lookup: CDR1 LNHNV, CDR2 YYDKDF (reference sequence). V shed 3 bases and J 6 bases; nucleotides not matched to a gene: 4. The CDR3 has 14 residues. CDR3 bases: TGTGCCACCAGCAGGCGACAGGGGGCCCCTGAAGCTTTCTTT. Translating it yields CATSRRQGAPEAFF.

The V and J genes are TRBV27 and TRBJ1-5; perhaps TRBD1 as D (5 bases). This CDR3 is built from 14 residues. Germline V gives CDR1 MNHEY, CDR2 SMNVEV (reference sequence). V lost 0 bases to trimming and J lost 4 bases, with 7 bases between them. The CDR3 loop reads CASSLSKGNQPQHF. The DNA for the CDR3 is TGTGCCAGCAGTTTATCGAAGGGGAATCAGCCCCAGCATTTT.

The J gene is TRBJ2-2, the V gene TRBV9; D call uncertain. Trimming stripped 7 bases from V and 6 bases from J, with 16 bases between. Germline V gene lookup returns CDR1 SGDLS and CDR2 YYNGEE. The CDR3 has 14 amino acids. The CDR3 is CASSFYLEAGELFF. CDR3 DNA sequence: TGTGCCAGCTCCTTTTACCTAGAGGCCGGGGAGCTGTTTTTT. The full variable domain, completed using reference TRBV9 and TRBJ2-2, is DSGVTQTPKHLITATGQRVTLRCSPRSGDLSVYWYQQSLDQGLQFLIQYYNGEERAKGNILERFSAQQFPDLHSELNLSSLELGDSALYFCASSFYLEAGELFFGEGSRLTVL.

This chain uses TRBV2 with TRBJ1-1, with TRBD1 identical over 9 bases. There are 15 residues in the CDR3. The trim removed 6 bases at V and 7 bases at J, leaving 12 bases unmatched. Germline V gives CDR1 SNHLY, CDR2 FYNNEI. The CDR3 protein is CASSLGPGQGHEAFF. The CDR3, as DNA: TGTGCCAGCAGCCTTGGTCCGGGACAGGGTCATGAAGCTTTCTTT.

The CDR3 reads CATSDSPLAWEQFF. The CDR3 DNA follows: TGTGCCACCAGTGATTCCCCCTTAGCGTGGGAGCAGTTCTTC. The chain links TRBV24-1 to TRBJ2-1, with D perhaps matching TRBD2 (5 bases). V lost 2 bases, J lost 10 bases, and 14 bases lay in between. Looked up from germline, CDR1 is KGHDR and CDR2 is SFDVKD. The CDR3 has 14 residues.

This clone came up once. The chain recombines TRBV2 with TRBJ2-1; 13 nucleotides line up with TRBD2. V trimming: 5 bases; J trimming: 9 bases; junction bases outside the gene matches: 7. The CDR3 has 15 amino acids. Per the germline V gene, CDR1 is SNHLY and CDR2 is FYNNEI. The CDR3 sequence: CASSLTSGGSGEQFF. The CDR3 DNA reads as TGTGCCAGCAGTCTGACTAGCGGGGGGTCGGGTGAGCAGTTCTTC.

This sequence joins TRBV3-1 (or the pseudogene TRBV3-2) and TRBJ2-4; D ambiguous. The length of the CDR3 is 18 residues. In germline, CDR1 is LGHDT, CDR2 YNNKEL (reference sequence). V shed 1 base and J shed 0 bases, with 16 bases lying between them. CDR3 in DNA: TGTGCCAGCAGCCAAGGTGATCCAGGAACTCTAGCCAAAAACATTCAGTACTTC. Translated: CASSQGDPGTLAKNIQYF.

This clone was observed once. The chain recombines TRBV5-6 with TRBJ1-6; 7 positions agree with TRBD1. Germline V gene sequence: CDR1 SGHDT, CDR2 YYEEEE. The CDR3 loop spans 14 amino acids. Trimming took 4 bases from V and 9 from J; bases not matched to a gene: 7. The CDR3 DNA is TGTGCCAGCAGCCCGACAGGGAGCAGTTCACCCCTCCACTTT. This translates into CASSPTGSSSPLHF.

This chain links TRBV14 with TRBJ1-4; D unresolved. This CDR3 contains 16 residues. V was pared by 0 bases and J by 4 bases, with 12 bases between. Germline assignment: CDR1 SGHDN and CDR2 FVKESK. CDR3 coding DNA: TGTGCCAGCAGCCAAGAACGGAGTTTTTTTAATGAAAAACTGTTTTTT. This gives the protein CASSQERSFFNEKLFF.

V and J are TRBV9 and TRBJ1-1; D is possibly TRBD1 (5 bases). CDR1 and CDR2 from the germline V gene are SGDLS and YYNGEE. Trimming left V 3 bases short and J 1 base short, with 13 bases between. The length of the CDR3 is 15 residues. The CDR3 bases are TGTGCCAGCAGCGGAGGTTCCGGGGGGAACACTGAAGCTTTCTTT. Amino acid sequence: CASSGGSGGNTEAFF.

V usage is TRBV30 and J usage is TRBJ1-2, with D unresolved. Germline CDR1 reads GTSNPN; CDR2 reads SVGIG (reference sequence). The CDR3 runs to 12 residues. V lost 0 bases to trimming and J lost 2 bases, with 4 bases between them. The CDR3 sequence: CAWSVQNYGYTF. CDR3 in DNA: TGTGCCTGGAGTGTACAGAACTATGGCTACACCTTC.

The chain is built from TRBV6-5 and TRBJ1-1, with 8 bases that match TRBD1. CDR3 length: 14 residues. Germline trimming cut 5 bases from V and 4 bases from J; bases unmatched to any gene: 6. Germline lookup yields CDR1 MNHEY and CDR2 SVGAGI. The CDR3 here is CASSTVRGPTEAFF. Here the CDR3 DNA reads TGTGCCAGCAGTACCGTCAGGGGGCCCACTGAAGCTTTCTTT.

The gene calls are TRBV3-1 (or the pseudogene TRBV3-2) and TRBJ1-2, with TRBD1 matching 7 bases. Trimming took 1 base from V and 3 from J; bases not matched to a gene: 8. Per germline, CDR1 LGHDT and CDR2 YNNKEL (reference sequence). The CDR3 contains 16 residues. The CDR3 bases are TGTGCCAGCAGCCAAGCCCCGACAGGGCGATACTATGGCTACACCTTC. Translated: CASSQAPTGRYYGYTF.

V gene TRBV6-4 combines with J gene TRBJ1-2; the D is unclear. Germline V CDR1 and CDR2: MRHNA, SNTAGT. The V end was cut by 10 bases, the J end by 7 bases, with 7 bases between. This CDR3 region has 9 residues. CDR3 DNA: TGTGCCATCCCCTGTGGCTACACCTTC. As protein: CAIPCGYTF.

Here the CDR3 DNA reads TGTGCCAGTAGTATAGAGTACAGGGGGAGGTTCAATGAGCAGTTCTTC. This sequence encodes CASSIEYRGRFNEQFF. The rearrangement links TRBV19 to TRBJ2-1, with 8 bases identical to TRBD1. With V trimmed by 0 bases and J by 6 bases, 7 bases remained unmatched. The germline V gene encodes CDR1 LNHDA and CDR2 SQIVND (reference sequence). The CDR3 runs to 16 residues.

About this clone itself: The junction departs from germline at one end; a sequencing error may be responsible. V is TRBV5-4 and J is TRBJ2-1; 9 bases line up with TRBD2. Germline lookup yields CDR1 SGHNT and CDR2 YYREEE (reference sequence). The CDR3 is 16 residues long. The CDR3 coding sequence is TGTGCCAGCAGTCCGCCGGGCGGGGGGGCCTATAATGAGCAGTTCTTC. As protein: CASSPPGGGAYNEQFF.

V gene TRBV9 combines with J gene TRBJ2-1, with a weak D call TRBD1 (6 bases). Germline loops: CDR1 SGDLS, CDR2 YYNGEE. The CDR3 loop spans 14 amino acids. V was shortened by 1 base and J by 9 bases, with 14 bases between the two germline ends. CDR3 sequence: CASSVQGQSVEQFF. The DNA of the CDR3 is TGTGCCAGCAGCGTACAGGGGCAGTCTGTTGAGCAGTTCTTC.

This chain links TRBV7-8 with TRBJ1-6; no reliable D call. Germline values: CDR1 SGHVS, CDR2 FQNEAQ. The CDR3 length is 14 residues. V was shortened by 3 bases and J by 10 bases, with 13 bases between the two germline ends. The CDR3 region has the DNA TGTGCCAGCAGCTTTCTAGGTTCTGGGTCACCCCTCCACTTT. Translating it yields CASSFLGSGSPLHF.

The count of this clone is one. The V call is TRBV29-1, the J call TRBJ1-5; D may be TRBD1 (6 bases). The CDR3 extends over 13 amino acids. Trimming removed 5 bases from V and 4 bases from J, with 12 bases in between. Germline assignment: CDR1 SQVTM and CDR2 ANQGSEA. The chain's CDR3 is CSVSDSFNQPQHF. As DNA, the CDR3 is TGCAGCGTTTCGGACAGTTTTAATCAGCCCCAGCATTTT.

The count of this clone is one. The J gene is TRBJ1-4, the V gene TRBV18; 8 positions match TRBD1. Losses at the gene ends were 5 bases for V and 4 bases for J; bases not matched to a gene: 15. Germline V gene sequence: CDR1 KGHSH, CDR2 LQKENI. CDR3 size: 18 residues. The CDR3 reads CASSSGQALIERNEKLFF. The CDR3 DNA sequence: TGTGCCAGCTCATCGGGACAGGCGTTAATTGAGCGTAATGAAAAACTGTTTTTT.

This rearrangement joins TRBV5-1 to TRBJ1-4; 7 bases are shared with TRBD1. The CDR3 is made up of 15 amino acids. Germline CDR1 and CDR2: SGHRS and YFSETQ. V was clipped by 4 bases and J by 8 bases; unmatched bases: 11. CDR3 coding DNA: TGCGCCAGCAGCATAACAGGGGAAGTAGGCGAAAAACTGTTTTTT. It translates to CASSITGEVGEKLFF.

The chain employs TRBV25-1 and TRBJ2-2; D possibly corresponds to TRBD1 (6 bases). Trimming pared 2 bases from V and 1 base from J, leaving 11 bases between. The germline CDR1 and CDR2 sequences are MGHDK and SYGVNS. The CDR3 loop spans 16 amino acids. The CDR3: CASSESQGRNTGELFF. In DNA form, the CDR3 reads TGTGCCAGCAGTGAAAGTCAGGGGAGGAACACCGGGGAGCTGTTTTTT. The variable domain in full, with the rest retrieved from reference TRBV25-1 and TRBJ2-2, is EADIYQTPRYLVIGTGKKITLECSQTMGHDKMYWYQQDPGMELHLIHYSYGVNSTEKGDLSSESTVSRIRTEHFPLTLESARPSHTSQYLCASSESQGRNTGELFFGEGSRLTVL.

The rearrangement links TRBV9 to TRBJ2-2; 9 bases match TRBD2. Germline V gene sequence: CDR1 SGDLS, CDR2 YYNGEE. The CDR3 consists of 16 residues. V lost 0 bases, J lost 5 bases, and 5 bases stayed unmatched. CDR3 nucleotide sequence: TGTGCCAGCAGCGTAGTAGCGGGGGCCGGAACCGGGGAGCTGTTTTTT. Its translation: CASSVVAGAGTGELFF.

In nucleotides, the CDR3 is TGTGCCAGCAGCCTATCAGGGGTCGGCAGCAATCAGCCCCAGCATTTT. This codes for CASSLSGVGSNQPQHF. The genes are TRBV3-1 (or the pseudogene TRBV3-2) and TRBJ1-5, with D maybe TRBD1 (6 bases). There are 16 residues in the CDR3. Per germline, CDR1 LGHDT and CDR2 YNNKEL (reference sequence). With 4 bases removed from V and 1 base from J, the gap between germline ends came to 14 bases.

This rearrangement joins TRBV29-1 to TRBJ2-7; TRBD1 agrees at 7 bases. J was trimmed by 0 bases and V by 4 bases; bases with no gene match: 6. Germline-derived CDR1 and CDR2 are SQVTM and ANQGSEA. This CDR3 spans 14 amino acids. CDR3 in amino acids: CSVVSGQSSYEQYF. The CDR3 DNA is TGCAGCGTTGTCTCGGGACAGAGCTCCTACGAGCAGTACTTC.

The V call is TRBV5-4, the J call TRBJ1-5; D is unclear. V lost 7 bases and J 0 bases, leaving 2 bases between the germline ends. The CDR3 totals 11 residues. Germline V gene data show CDR1 as SGHNT and CDR2 as YYREEE (reference sequence). CDR3 sequence reads: CASLSNQPQHF. DNA for the CDR3: TGTGCCAGCCTTAGCAATCAGCCCCAGCATTTT.